This T cell receptor beta chain emerged from a study of early T cells in non-severe SARS-CoV-2 infection. Study overall: Alpha and beta chains were unpaired, from unsorted whole-blood bulk RNA.

cDNA molecules, individually, were tagged with unique molecular identifiers. TCRdb redid the calling of the 5' RACE reads with MiXCR, one entry per CDR3 protein. The profile shows tens of thousands of distinct CDR3 sequences, 7.1% of them singletons. This CDR3 spans 14 amino acids. Germline values: CDR1 SGHVS, CDR2 FQNEAQ. The J segment lost 10 bases and the V segment lost 6 bases, leaving 7 bases of the junction unmatched. Worth noting for this clonotype: Its antigen is currently unknown.

Points from the study as a whole: There was a bias toward anti-spike CD8 responses in VDJdb matching, which missed private and CD4 specificities.

This rearrangement joins TRBV7-8 to TRBJ1-4, with TRBD1 matching over 11 bases. This clonotype was sampled from an adult who was a healthcare worker with PCR-confirmed SARS-CoV-2 infection or an uninfected control (not recorded which). Sequencing used whole blood. The CDR3 sequence: CASSLGQGAGKLFF. CDR3 DNA sequence: TGTGCCAGCAGTCTTGGACAGGGGGCAGGAAAACTGTTTTTT. The whole variable domain, filled in from reference TRBV7-8 and TRBJ1-4, reads GAGVSQSPRYKVAKRGQDVALRCDPISGHVSLFWYQQALGQGPEFLTYFQNEAQLDKSGLPSDRFFAERPEGSVSTLKIQRTQQEDSAVYLCASSLGQGAGKLFFGSGTQLSVL.